The source of this TCR beta chain is a study of blood T cell repertoires in COVID-19. Germline V CDR1 and CDR2: LNHDA, SQIVND (reference sequence). Trimming took 7 bases from V and 6 from J; bases not matched to a gene: 7. The CDR3 runs 13 residues. Profiling relied on immunoSEQ multiplex PCR, and the TCRdb table lists in-frame clones only, not all of them. The sample includes about 220,000 clones, around 80% of them seen just once. This receptor was identified in a man aged 45-65 years with active or convalescent COVID-19. The source material was peripheral blood. This rearrangement joins TRBV19 to TRBJ1-2, with 8 bases lining up with TRBD1. This CDR3 reads CASKIGQGHGYTF. CDR3 in DNA: TGTGCCAGTAAGATAGGACAGGGCCATGGCTACACCTTC.